Sequencing of this TCR beta chain was carried out in a study of blood T cell repertoires in COVID-19. Across the whole study: The study drew acute and convalescent COVID-19 samples from the United States, Italy and Spain. The cDNA or gDNA used as material had been derived from T cells, B-cell-depleted T cells, or PBMCs.

Original processing methods: Quantification of nucleated cells was approximated via reference gene primer amplification. The protocol was immunoSEQ multiplex PCR, while the TCRdb copy is restricted to in-frame clones and leaves out a portion. D and trimming were read from the DNA, whereas the V and J calls and clone size are those reported in that table. Found here are about 200,000 clones, approximately 82% of them singletons; the top ten hold approximately 10%. This CDR3 comprises 15 residues. The chain has TRBV1 and TRBJ2-3; TRBD2, the table's D call, lacks a check against the DNA. TRBV1 is a pseudogene locus. The receptor's source is a man aged 45-65 years with active or convalescent COVID-19. The sample comprised peripheral blood. CDR3 region: CTSSQHYALTDTQYF. The DNA of the CDR3 is TGCACCAGCAGCCAACACTATGCCCTCACAGATACGCAGTATTTT.